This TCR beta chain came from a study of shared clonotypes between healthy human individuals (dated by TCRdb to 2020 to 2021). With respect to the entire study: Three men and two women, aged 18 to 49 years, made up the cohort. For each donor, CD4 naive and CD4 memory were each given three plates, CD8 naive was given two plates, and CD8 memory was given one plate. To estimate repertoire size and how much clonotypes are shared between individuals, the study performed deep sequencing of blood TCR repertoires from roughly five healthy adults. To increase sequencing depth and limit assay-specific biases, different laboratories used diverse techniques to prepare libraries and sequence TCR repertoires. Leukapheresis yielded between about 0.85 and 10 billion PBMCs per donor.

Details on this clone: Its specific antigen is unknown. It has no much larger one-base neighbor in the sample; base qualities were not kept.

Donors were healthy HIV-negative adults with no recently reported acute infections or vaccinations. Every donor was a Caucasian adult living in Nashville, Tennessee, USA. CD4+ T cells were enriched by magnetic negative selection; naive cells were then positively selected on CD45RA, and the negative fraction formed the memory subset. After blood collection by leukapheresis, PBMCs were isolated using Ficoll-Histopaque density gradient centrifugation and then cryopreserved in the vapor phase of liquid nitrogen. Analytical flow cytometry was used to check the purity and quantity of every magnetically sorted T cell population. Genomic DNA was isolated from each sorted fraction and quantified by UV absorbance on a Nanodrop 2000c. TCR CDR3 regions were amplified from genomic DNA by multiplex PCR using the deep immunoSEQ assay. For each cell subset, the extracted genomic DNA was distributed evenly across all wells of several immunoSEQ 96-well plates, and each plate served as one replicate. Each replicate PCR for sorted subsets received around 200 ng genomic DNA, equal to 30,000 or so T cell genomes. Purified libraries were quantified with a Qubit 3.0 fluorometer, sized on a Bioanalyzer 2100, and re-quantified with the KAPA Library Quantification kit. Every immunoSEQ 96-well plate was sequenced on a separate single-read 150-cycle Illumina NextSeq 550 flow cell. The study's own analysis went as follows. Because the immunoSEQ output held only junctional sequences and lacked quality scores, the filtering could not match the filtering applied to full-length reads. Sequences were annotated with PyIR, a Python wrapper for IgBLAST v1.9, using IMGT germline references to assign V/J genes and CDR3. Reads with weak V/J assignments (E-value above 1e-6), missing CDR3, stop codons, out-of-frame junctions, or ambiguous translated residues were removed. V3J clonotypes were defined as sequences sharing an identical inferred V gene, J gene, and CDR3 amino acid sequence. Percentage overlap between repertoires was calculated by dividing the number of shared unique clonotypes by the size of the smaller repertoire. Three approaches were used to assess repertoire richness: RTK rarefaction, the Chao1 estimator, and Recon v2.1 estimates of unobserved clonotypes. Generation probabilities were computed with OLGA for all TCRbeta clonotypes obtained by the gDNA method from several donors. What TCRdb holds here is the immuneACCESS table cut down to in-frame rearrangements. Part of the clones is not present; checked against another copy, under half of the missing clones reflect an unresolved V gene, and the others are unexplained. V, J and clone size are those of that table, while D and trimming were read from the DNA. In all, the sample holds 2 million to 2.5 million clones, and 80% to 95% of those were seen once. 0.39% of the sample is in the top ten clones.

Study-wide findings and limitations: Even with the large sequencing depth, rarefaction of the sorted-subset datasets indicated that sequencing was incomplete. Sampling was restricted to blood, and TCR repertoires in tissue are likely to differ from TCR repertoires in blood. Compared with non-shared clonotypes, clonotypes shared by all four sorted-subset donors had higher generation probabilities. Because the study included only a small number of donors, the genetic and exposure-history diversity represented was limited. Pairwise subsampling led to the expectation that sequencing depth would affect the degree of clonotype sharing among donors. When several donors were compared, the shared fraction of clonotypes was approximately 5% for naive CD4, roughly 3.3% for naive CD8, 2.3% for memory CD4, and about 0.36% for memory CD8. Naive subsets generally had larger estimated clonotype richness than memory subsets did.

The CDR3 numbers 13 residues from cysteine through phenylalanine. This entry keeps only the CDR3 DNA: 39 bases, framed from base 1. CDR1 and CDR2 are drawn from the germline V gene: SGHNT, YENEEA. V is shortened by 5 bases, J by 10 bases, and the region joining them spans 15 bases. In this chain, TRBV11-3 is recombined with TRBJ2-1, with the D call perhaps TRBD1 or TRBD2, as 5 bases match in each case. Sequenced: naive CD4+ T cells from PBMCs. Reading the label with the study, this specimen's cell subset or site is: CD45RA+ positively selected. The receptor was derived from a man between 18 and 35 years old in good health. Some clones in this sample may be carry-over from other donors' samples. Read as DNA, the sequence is TGTGCCAGCAGCATGGGACGTTTCAGGGAGCAGTTCTTC. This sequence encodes CASSMGRFREQFF.